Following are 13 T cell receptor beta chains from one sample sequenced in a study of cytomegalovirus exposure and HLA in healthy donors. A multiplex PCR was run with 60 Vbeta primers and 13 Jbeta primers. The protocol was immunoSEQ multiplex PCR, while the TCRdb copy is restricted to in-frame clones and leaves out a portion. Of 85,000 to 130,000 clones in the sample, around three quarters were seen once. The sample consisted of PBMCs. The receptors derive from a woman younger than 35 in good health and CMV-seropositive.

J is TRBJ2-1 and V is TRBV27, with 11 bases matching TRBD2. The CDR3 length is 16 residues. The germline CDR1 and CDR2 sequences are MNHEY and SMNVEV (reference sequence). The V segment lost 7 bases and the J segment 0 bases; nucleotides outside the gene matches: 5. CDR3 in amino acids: CASTLAGGRSYNEQFF. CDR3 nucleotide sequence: TGTGCCAGCACCCTAGCGGGGGGACGCTCCTACAATGAGCAGTTCTTC.

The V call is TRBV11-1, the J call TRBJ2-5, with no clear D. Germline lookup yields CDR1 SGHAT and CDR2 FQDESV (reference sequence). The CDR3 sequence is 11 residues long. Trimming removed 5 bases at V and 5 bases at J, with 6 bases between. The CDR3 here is CASSRSETQYF. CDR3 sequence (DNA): TGTGCCAGCAGCCGGTCGGAGACCCAGTACTTC. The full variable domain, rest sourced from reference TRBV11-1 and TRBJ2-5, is EAEVAQSPRYKITEKSQAVAFWCDPISGHATLYWYRQILGQGPELLVQFQDESVVDDSQLPKDRFSAERLKGVDSTLKIQPAELGDSAMYLCASSRSETQYFGPGTRLLVL.

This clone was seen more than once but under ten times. CDR3 in amino acids: CASKGQGWTEQFF. The DNA of the CDR3 is TGTGCCAGCAAGGGACAGGGGTGGACTGAGCAGTTCTTC. The chain is built from TRBV6-5 and TRBJ2-1, with TRBD1 identical over 10 bases. Germline CDR1 and CDR2: MNHEY and SVGAGI. V gave up 7 bases and J gave up 9 bases; unmatched junction bases: 6. There are 13 residues in the CDR3.

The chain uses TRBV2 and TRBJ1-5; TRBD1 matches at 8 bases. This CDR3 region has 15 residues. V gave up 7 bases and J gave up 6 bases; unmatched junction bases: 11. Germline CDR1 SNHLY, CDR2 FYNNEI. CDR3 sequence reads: CASKAGGSVGQPQHF. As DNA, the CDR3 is TGTGCCAGCAAGGCAGGGGGCAGCGTTGGTCAGCCCCAGCATTTT.

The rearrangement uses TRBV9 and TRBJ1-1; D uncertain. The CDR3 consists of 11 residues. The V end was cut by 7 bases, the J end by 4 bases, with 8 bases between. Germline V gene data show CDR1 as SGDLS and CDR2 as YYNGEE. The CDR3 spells CASGPGTEAFF. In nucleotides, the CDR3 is TGTGCCAGCGGCCCGGGCACTGAAGCTTTCTTT.

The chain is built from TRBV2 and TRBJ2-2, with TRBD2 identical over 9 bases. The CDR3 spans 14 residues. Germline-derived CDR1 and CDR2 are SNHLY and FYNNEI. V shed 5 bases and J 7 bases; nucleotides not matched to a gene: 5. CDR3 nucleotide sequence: TGTGCCAGCAGTTACGGGACTAGCCACGGGGAGCTGTTTTTT. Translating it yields CASSYGTSHGELFF.

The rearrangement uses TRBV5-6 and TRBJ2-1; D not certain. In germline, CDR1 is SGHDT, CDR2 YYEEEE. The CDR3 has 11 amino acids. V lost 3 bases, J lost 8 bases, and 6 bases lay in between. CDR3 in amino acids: CASSSYYEQFF. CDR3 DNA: TGTGCCAGCAGCTCCTATTATGAGCAGTTCTTC.

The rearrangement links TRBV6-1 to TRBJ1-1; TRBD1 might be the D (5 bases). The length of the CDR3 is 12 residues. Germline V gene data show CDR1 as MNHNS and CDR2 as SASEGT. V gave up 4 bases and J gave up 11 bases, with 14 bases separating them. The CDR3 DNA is TGTGCCAGCAGTGTTCTGGGGCTTGGTGCTTTCTTT. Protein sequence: CASSVLGLGAFF.

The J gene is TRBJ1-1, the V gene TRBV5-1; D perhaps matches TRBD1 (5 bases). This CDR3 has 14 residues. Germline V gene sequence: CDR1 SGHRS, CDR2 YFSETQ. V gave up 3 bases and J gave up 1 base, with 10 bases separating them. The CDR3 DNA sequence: TGCGCCAGCAGCTCTGGCGGGGGGAACACTGAAGCTTTCTTT. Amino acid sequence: CASSSGGGNTEAFF.

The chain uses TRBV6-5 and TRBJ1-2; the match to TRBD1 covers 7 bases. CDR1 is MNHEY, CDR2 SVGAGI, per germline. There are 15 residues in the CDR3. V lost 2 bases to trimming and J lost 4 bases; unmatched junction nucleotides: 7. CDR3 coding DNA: TGTGCCAGCAGTTACCCCCAGGGGGGCATCTATGGCTACACCTTC. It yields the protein CASSYPQGGIYGYTF.

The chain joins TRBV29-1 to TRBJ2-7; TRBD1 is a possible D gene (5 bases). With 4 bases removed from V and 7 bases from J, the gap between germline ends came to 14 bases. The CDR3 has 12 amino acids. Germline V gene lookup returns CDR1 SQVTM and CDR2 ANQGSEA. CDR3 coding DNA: TGCAGCGTTGGGACACCCTTAGGGGAGCAGTACTTC. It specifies CSVGTPLGEQYF.

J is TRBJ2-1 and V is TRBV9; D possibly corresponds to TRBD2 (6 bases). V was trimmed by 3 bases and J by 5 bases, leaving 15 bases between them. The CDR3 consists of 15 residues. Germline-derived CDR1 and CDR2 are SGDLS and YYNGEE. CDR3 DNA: TGTGCCAGCAGCGCCCAGGCCGGGACTCACAATGAGCAGTTCTTC. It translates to CASSAQAGTHNEQFF.

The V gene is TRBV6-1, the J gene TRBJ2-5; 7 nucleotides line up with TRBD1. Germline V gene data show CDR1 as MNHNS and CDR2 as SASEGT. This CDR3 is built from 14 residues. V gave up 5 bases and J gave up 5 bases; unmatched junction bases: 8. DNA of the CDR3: TGTGCCAGCAGTAAATGGGGACAGAGGGAGACCCAGTACTTC. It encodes CASSKWGQRETQYF.